One and the same sample provided the 19 T cell receptor beta chains below, sequenced in a study of OX40 agonist ivuxolimab in advanced cancers. TCRdb's table, derived via immunoSEQ multiplex PCR, lists solely in-frame clones and lacks some. The sample includes 55,000 to 80,000 clones, roughly four fifths of them seen just once. Sample: CD4+ or CD8+ T cells sorted from blood, taken in a trial of the OX40 agonist ivuxolimab. These TCRs come from an adult with an advanced solid tumor such as melanoma, head and neck, liver or kidney cancer.

CDR3 DNA sequence: TGCGCCAGCAGCCAAGACGGGGACGGTAGCGGGAGGGCCTACGAGCAGTACTTC. Translation: CASSQDGDGSGRAYEQYF. This chain links TRBV4-3 with TRBJ2-7; 11 bases line up with TRBD2. The CDR3 is 18 residues long. The ends lost 0 bases at V and 2 bases at J; junction bases unmatched: 9. CDR1 is LGHNA and CDR2 is YSLEER in the germline V gene.

A single count supports this clone. The chain links TRBV4-3 to TRBJ2-3; tentatively, D is TRBD2 (5 bases). Germline V lookup: CDR1 LGHNA, CDR2 YSLEER. This CDR3 comprises 15 residues. Trimming removed 1 base from V and 3 bases from J, with 11 bases in between. The CDR3: CASSQAWVATDTQYF. Written as DNA, the CDR3 is TGCGCCAGCAGCCAAGCCTGGGTAGCGACAGATACGCAGTATTTT.

CDR3 sequence (DNA): TGCAGCGTTGATGCCCCAGGGAAGGGGACCCAGTACTTC. Translating gives CSVDAPGKGTQYF. V usage is TRBV29-1 and J usage is TRBJ2-5, with D perhaps TRBD1 (5 bases). Trimming removed 3 bases from V and 7 bases from J, with 15 bases in between. Per the germline V gene, CDR1 is SQVTM and CDR2 is ANQGSEA. The CDR3 length is 13 residues.

This chain connects TRBV5-6 to TRBJ2-5, with D possibly TRBD2 on 6 matching bases. Trimming left V 4 bases short and J 5 bases short, with 15 bases between. The CDR3 consists of 14 residues. Germline values: CDR1 SGHDT, CDR2 YYEEEE. The CDR3 spells CASSQEAGRETQYF. The CDR3 DNA reads as TGTGCCAGCAGCCAGGAGGCGGGAAGGGAGACCCAGTACTTC.

This chain connects TRBV28 to TRBJ2-7, with 8 bases identical to TRBD1. Germline V lookup: CDR1 MDHEN, CDR2 SYDVKM. The CDR3 is made up of 15 amino acids. J lost 5 bases, V lost 6 bases, and 12 bases had no gene match. CDR3 in DNA: TGTGCCAGCAGCACCGGACAGGGAGGTATGAACGAGCAGTACTTC. Translating it yields CASSTGQGGMNEQYF.

In its sample, this clone was seen many times. V gene TRBV7-9 combines with J gene TRBJ1-2; D gene unclear. This CDR3 spans 13 amino acids. V lost 5 bases and J 8 bases, leaving 15 bases between the germline ends. Per germline, CDR1 SEHNR and CDR2 FQNEAQ (reference sequence). For the CDR3, the DNA is TGTGCCAGCAGCCCCGCCTCCGCGGGGGGCTACACCTTC. This gives the protein CASSPASAGGYTF. Drawing the rest from reference TRBV7-9 and TRBJ1-2, the complete variable domain is DTGVSQNPRHKITKRGQNVTFRCDPISEHNRLYWYRQTLGQGPEFLTYFQNEAQLEKSRLLSDRFSAERPKGSFSTLEIQRTEQGDSAMYLCASSPASAGGYTFGSGTRLTVV.

The chain is built from TRBV5-1 and TRBJ2-3; 14 nucleotides match TRBD2. CDR3 length: 16 amino acids. After removal of 4 bases from V and 5 bases from J, the junction contained 6 bases not matched to a gene. Germline CDR1 reads SGHRS; CDR2 reads YFSETQ. CDR3: CASSIGLAGGGDTQYF. CDR3 bases: TGCGCCAGCAGCATCGGACTAGCGGGGGGTGGAGATACGCAGTATTTT.

The chain is built from TRBV28 and TRBJ1-5; TRBD1 matches 7 bases. V lost 4 bases to trimming and J lost 0 bases; unmatched junction nucleotides: 9. The CDR3 totals 17 residues. Germline CDR1 and CDR2: MDHEN and SYDVKM. The CDR3 nucleotides read TGTGCCAGCAGTTCCGGGACAGTCGCATATAGCAATCAGCCCCAGCATTTT. Amino acids: CASSSGTVAYSNQPQHF.

The chain links TRBV5-5 to TRBJ1-2, with 7 bases identical to TRBD1. The V segment lost 4 bases and the J segment 5 bases; nucleotides outside the gene matches: 5. This CDR3 is built from 13 residues. Germline CDR1 SGHKS, CDR2 YYEKEE (reference sequence). CDR3 sequence (DNA): TGTGCCAGCAGCCTACAGGGGTTATATGGCTACACCTTC. This encodes CASSLQGLYGYTF.

This clone was detected only a few times. The V call is TRBV6-1, the J call TRBJ1-4; D gene unclear. This CDR3 has 15 residues. The V gene lost 2 bases and the J gene lost 7 bases, with 14 bases spanning the gap. CDR1 is MNHNS and CDR2 is SASEGT in the germline V gene. CDR3 loop: CASSELVGSSEKLFF. CDR3 DNA sequence: TGTGCCAGCAGTGAATTGGTGGGCTCTAGTGAAAAACTGTTTTTT.

This clone was observed once. In nucleotides, the CDR3 is TGCGCCAGCAGCTGGCGGACAGGGGATAAAAACATTCAGTACTTC. The encoded protein is CASSWRTGDKNIQYF. The genes are TRBV5-1 and TRBJ2-4; the match to TRBD1 covers 9 bases. J lost 4 bases, V lost 3 bases, and 5 bases had no gene match. Germline CDR1 is SGHRS and CDR2 is YFSETQ. The CDR3 has 15 amino acids.

This chain uses TRBV5-6 with TRBJ1-1; 7 bases fit TRBD1. This CDR3 has 14 residues. CDR1 and CDR2 from the germline V gene are SGHDT and YYEEEE. J gave up 3 bases and V 1 base, and 3 bases lay outside the gene matches. CDR3 residues: CASSLSRGYTEAFF. The CDR3 coding sequence is TGTGCCAGCAGCTTGAGCAGGGGGTACACTGAAGCTTTCTTT. Based on the CDR3 plus reference TRBV5-6 and TRBJ1-1, the full variable domain is DAGVTQSPTHLIKTRGQQVTLRCSPKSGHDTVSWYQQALGQGPQFIFQYYEEEERQRGNFPDRFSGHQFPNYSSELNVNALLLGDSALYLCASSLSRGYTEAFFGQGTRLTVV.

The chain combines TRBV2 with TRBJ2-1; perhaps TRBD2 as D (7 bases). This CDR3 contains 13 residues. Per germline, CDR1 SNHLY and CDR2 FYNNEI. Trimming stripped 7 bases from V and 6 bases from J, with 13 bases between. CDR3 residues: CASTRGGFNEQFF. The DNA of the CDR3 is TGTGCCAGCACGAGGGGGGGCTTCAATGAGCAGTTCTTC. Full variable domain (remainder filled in from reference TRBV2 and TRBJ2-1): EPEVTQTPSHQVTQMGQEVILRCVPISNHLYFYWYRQILGQKVEFLVSFYNNEISEKSEIFDDQFSVERPDGSNFTLKIRSTKLEDSAMYFCASTRGGFNEQFFGPGTRLTVL.

The chain is built from TRBV18 and TRBJ1-1, with TRBD1 as a possible D gene (5 bases). CDR3 length equals 15 residues. V was trimmed by 2 bases and J by 1 base, leaving 11 bases between them. Germline V CDR1 and CDR2: KGHSH, LQKENI. The CDR3 is CASSPKEGSNTEAFF. The DNA of the CDR3 is TGTGCCAGCTCACCAAAGGAGGGGTCGAACACTGAAGCTTTCTTT.

The gene calls are TRBV27 and TRBJ1-2; tentatively, D is TRBD1 (6 bases). The germline gives CDR1 MNHEY, CDR2 SMNVEV (reference sequence). CDR3 length: 13 residues. The ends were cut back, 6 bases at V and 4 bases at J, with 12 bases in the middle. CDR3 bases: TGTGCCAGCAGCCCGACAGGAATCTATGGCTACACCTTC. Protein sequence: CASSPTGIYGYTF.

There are a few counts of this clone. The chain joins TRBV11-1 to TRBJ2-7, with 7 bases matching TRBD2. In germline, CDR1 is SGHAT, CDR2 FQDESV (reference sequence). The CDR3 runs 12 residues. After removal of 8 bases from V and 7 bases from J, the junction contained 8 bases not matched to a gene. This CDR3 is CASGTTLWEQYF. CDR3 in DNA: TGTGCCAGCGGGACTACCTTGTGGGAGCAGTACTTC.

The J gene is TRBJ2-7, the V gene TRBV20-1, with TRBD2 identical over 10 bases. After removal of 7 bases from V and 6 bases from J, the junction contained 3 bases not matched to a gene. This CDR3 comprises 11 residues. CDR1 is DFQATT, CDR2 SNEGSKA, per germline (reference sequence). The DNA for the CDR3 is TGCAGTGGGCTAGCGGGAGTCGAGCAGTACTTC. It codes for CSGLAGVEQYF.

The V and J genes are TRBV19 and TRBJ2-4; D is perhaps TRBD2 (6 bases). The CDR3 spans 15 residues. Germline V gene lookup returns CDR1 LNHDA and CDR2 SQIVND (reference sequence). V was trimmed by 4 bases and J by 1 base, leaving 11 bases between them. The chain's CDR3 is CASSRDGGAKNIQYF. CDR3 DNA sequence: TGTGCCAGTAGTAGAGACGGAGGGGCCAAAAACATTCAGTACTTC.

The gene calls are TRBV6-6 and TRBJ1-3; D may be TRBD1 (5 bases). V lost 3 bases and J lost 7, with 19 bases in between. This CDR3 has 16 amino acids. Germline V lookup: CDR1 MNHNY, CDR2 SVGAGI (reference sequence). The CDR3 DNA is TGTGCCAGCAGTTATACCCCGGTGCGTGGGGGGAACACCATATATTTT. As protein: CASSYTPVRGGNTIYF.